The 2 T cell receptor beta chains below come from one sample, sequenced in a study of blood T cell repertoires in COVID-19. Data came from immunoSEQ multiplex PCR; TCRdb stores just in-frame clones and leaves some out. The sample holds 160,000 or so clones; 78% are singletons and the top ten take approximately 14%. Sequencing input: peripheral blood. The receptors here all came from a woman aged 80 or over with acute or convalescent COVID-19.

The genes are TRBV28 and TRBJ1-6, with D perhaps TRBD1 (6 bases). This CDR3 spans 14 amino acids. V was trimmed by 7 bases and J by 14 bases, leaving 21 bases between them. Germline CDR1 reads MDHEN; CDR2 reads SYDVKM. The DNA of the CDR3 is TGTGCCAGCACCCTCTCGGGGGGGGCCCAGTCCCTCCACTTT. Translating it yields CASTLSGGAQSLHF.

The chain couples TRBV29-1 to TRBJ1-2; TRBD1 matches 9 bases. With V trimmed by 8 bases and J by 7 bases, 14 bases remained unmatched. This CDR3 contains 14 residues. Germline lookup yields CDR1 SQVTM and CDR2 ANQGSEA. The CDR3 spells CSNGTGTPRGGYTF. CDR3 nucleotides: TGCAGCAACGGGACAGGGACTCCTAGAGGTGGCTACACCTTC.